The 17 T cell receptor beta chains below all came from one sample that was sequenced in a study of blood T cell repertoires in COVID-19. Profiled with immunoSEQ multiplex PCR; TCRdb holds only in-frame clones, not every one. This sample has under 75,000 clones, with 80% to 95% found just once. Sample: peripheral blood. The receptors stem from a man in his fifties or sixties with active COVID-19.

The chain's CDR3 is CASSRDRSISEQYF. In DNA, the CDR3 is TGTGCCAGCAGCCGGGACAGGTCGATCAGCGAGCAGTACTTC. V gene TRBV7-2 combines with J gene TRBJ2-7, with 8 bases identical to TRBD1. CDR1 and CDR2 from the germline V gene are SGHTA and FQGNSA. V lost 5 bases and J lost 6; bases outside the gene matches: 9. There are 14 residues in the CDR3.

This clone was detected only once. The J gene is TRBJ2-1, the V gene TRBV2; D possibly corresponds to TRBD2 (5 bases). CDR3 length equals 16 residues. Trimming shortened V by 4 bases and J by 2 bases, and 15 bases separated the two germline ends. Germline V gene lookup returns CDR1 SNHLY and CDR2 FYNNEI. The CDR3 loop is CASSAPRLAPYNEQFF. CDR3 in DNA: TGTGCCAGCAGTGCCCCCCGGTTAGCGCCCTACAATGAGCAGTTCTTC.

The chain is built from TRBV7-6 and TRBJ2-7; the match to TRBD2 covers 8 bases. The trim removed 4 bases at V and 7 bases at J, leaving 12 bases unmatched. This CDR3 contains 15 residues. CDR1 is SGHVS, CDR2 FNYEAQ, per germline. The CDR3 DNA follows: TGTGCCAGCAGCTCAATAGCGGGGAGGGCTGAAGAGCAGTACTTC. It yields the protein CASSSIAGRAEEQYF.

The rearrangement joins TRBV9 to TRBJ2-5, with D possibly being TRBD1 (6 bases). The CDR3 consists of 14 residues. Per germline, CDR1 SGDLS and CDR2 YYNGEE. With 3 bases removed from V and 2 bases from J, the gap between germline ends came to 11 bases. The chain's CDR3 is CASSAQGIQETQYF. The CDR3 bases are TGTGCCAGCAGCGCACAGGGCATACAAGAGACCCAGTACTTC.

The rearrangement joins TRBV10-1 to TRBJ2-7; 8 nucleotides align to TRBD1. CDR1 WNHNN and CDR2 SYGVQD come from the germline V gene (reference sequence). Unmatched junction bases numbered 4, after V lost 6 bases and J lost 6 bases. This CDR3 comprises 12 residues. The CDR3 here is CASSRTGGEQYF. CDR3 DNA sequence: TGCGCCAGCAGCAGAACAGGGGGCGAGCAGTACTTC.

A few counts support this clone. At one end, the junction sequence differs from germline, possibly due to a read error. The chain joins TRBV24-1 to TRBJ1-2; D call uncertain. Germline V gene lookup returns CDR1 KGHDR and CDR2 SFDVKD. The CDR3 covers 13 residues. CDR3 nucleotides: TGTGCCACCAGTGATGGCGGGTCAGATGAAGCCAGCTTC. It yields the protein CATSDGGSDEASF.

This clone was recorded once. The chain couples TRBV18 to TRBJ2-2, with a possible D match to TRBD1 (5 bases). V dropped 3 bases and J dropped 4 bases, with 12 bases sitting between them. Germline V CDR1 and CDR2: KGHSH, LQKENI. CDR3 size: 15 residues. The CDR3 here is CASSPPQGGTGELFF. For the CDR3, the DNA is TGTGCCAGCTCACCCCCGCAGGGTGGCACCGGGGAGCTGTTTTTT.

This chain's CDR3 is CASSLEGAPWREQYF. In nucleotides, the CDR3 is TGTGCCAGCAGCTTGGAGGGGGCGCCTTGGAGGGAGCAGTACTTC. V gene TRBV5-4 combines with J gene TRBJ2-7; 7 bases fit TRBD1. With V trimmed by 0 bases and J by 7 bases, 10 bases remained unmatched. Germline CDR1 and CDR2: SGHNT and YYREEE (reference sequence). CDR3 length: 15 residues.

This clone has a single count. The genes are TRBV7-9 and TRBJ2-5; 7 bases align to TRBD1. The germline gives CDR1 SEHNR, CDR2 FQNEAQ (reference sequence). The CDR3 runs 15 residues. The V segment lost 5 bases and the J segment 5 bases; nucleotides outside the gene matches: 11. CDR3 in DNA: TGTGCCAGCAGCGACCGACAGGGTCTGGGGGAGACCCAGTACTTC. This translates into CASSDRQGLGETQYF.

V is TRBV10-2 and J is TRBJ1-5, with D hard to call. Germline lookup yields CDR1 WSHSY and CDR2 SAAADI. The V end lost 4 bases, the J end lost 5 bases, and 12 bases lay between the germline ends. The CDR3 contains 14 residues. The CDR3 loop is CASSAVPSDQPQHF. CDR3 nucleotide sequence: TGCGCCAGCAGTGCGGTCCCGAGCGATCAGCCCCAGCATTTT.

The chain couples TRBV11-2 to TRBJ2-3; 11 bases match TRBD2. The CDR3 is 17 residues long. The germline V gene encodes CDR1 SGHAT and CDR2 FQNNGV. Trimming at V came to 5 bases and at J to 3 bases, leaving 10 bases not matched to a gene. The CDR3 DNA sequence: TGTGCCAGCAGCCAAAGGGCTAGCGGGAGGTCGACAGATACGCAGTATTTT. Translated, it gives CASSQRASGRSTDTQYF.

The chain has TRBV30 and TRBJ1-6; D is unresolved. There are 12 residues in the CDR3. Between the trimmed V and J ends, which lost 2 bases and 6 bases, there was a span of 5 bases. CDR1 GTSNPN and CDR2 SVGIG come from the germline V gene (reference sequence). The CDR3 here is CAWSPSNSPLHF. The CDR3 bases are TGTGCCTGGAGTCCTTCTAATTCACCCCTCCACTTT.

The CDR3 region is CASSGGGSTDTQYF. The CDR3 DNA is TGTGCCAGCAGTGGGGGCGGAAGCACAGATACGCAGTATTTT. The V call is TRBV6-4, the J call TRBJ2-3, with D maybe TRBD1 (5 bases). Trimming took 4 bases from V and 0 from J, leaving 8 bases between them. The CDR3 has 14 amino acids. CDR1 is MRHNA and CDR2 is SNTAGT in the germline V gene.

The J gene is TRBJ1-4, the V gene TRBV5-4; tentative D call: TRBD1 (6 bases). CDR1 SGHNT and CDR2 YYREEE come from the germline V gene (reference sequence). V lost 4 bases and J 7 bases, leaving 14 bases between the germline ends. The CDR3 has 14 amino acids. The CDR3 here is CASSLQGNGEKLFF. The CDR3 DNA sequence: TGTGCCAGCAGCCTTCAGGGGAATGGTGAAAAACTGTTTTTT.

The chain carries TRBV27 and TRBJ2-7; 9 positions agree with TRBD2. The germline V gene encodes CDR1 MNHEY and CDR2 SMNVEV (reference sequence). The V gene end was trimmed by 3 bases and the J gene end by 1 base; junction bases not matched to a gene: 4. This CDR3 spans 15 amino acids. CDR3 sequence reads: CASSFQREASYEQYF. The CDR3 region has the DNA TGTGCCAGCAGTTTCCAGCGGGAGGCGTCCTACGAGCAGTACTTC.

The CDR3 DNA reads TGTGCCAGCAGCGCCCGGCCCGGGGAGACCCAGTACTTC. It codes for CASSARPGETQYF. This rearrangement joins TRBV11-2 to TRBJ2-5, with D uncertain. The CDR3 sequence is 13 residues long. Trimming cost V 5 bases and J 5 bases, with 12 bases left between them. Per germline, CDR1 SGHAT and CDR2 FQNNGV. The variable domain in full, with the rest retrieved from reference TRBV11-2 and TRBJ2-5, is EAGVAQSPRYKIIEKRQSVAFWCNPISGHATLYWYQQILGQGPKLLIQFQNNGVVDDSQLPKDRFSAERLKGVDSTLKIQPAKLEDSAVYLCASSARPGETQYFGPGTRLLVL.

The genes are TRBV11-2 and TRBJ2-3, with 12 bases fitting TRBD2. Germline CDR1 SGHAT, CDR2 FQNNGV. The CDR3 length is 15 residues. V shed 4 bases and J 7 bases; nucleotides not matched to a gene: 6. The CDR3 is CASSSLAGGRYTQYF. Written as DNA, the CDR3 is TGTGCCAGCAGCTCGCTAGCGGGGGGGAGGTATACGCAGTATTTT.